This T cell receptor beta chain was documented in a study of identical twins. Findings of the study overall: Weaker excess twin sharing was seen among beta out-of-frame sequences. Rather than following the same donors, the conclusions depended on cross-sectional statistical analysis.

This clonotype has more than one count but fewer than ten. What it recognizes is unknown. TCRdb re-called the 5' RACE reads through MiXCR, storing one row per CDR3 protein. The sample lists a few hundred thousand distinct CDR3 sequences, approximately 8% seen once, with 2% to 2.5% in the top ten. The CDR3 is made up of 16 amino acids. CDR1 is SGHRS and CDR2 is YFSETQ in the germline V gene. V was trimmed by 0 bases and J by 3 bases, leaving 12 bases between them. These same data were also listed under a study on yellow fever vaccine responses in identical twins.

The chain employs TRBV5-1 and TRBJ1-4, with a tentative D call TRBD1 (5 bases). The sequencing input was memory (CD45RO+) T cells sorted from blood. The receptor comes from a woman aged 18 to 35 in good health. The CDR3 protein is CASSLGPGKANEKLFF. DNA for the CDR3: TGCGCCAGCAGCTTGGGACCAGGGAAGGCTAATGAAAAACTGTTTTTT.